These 15 T cell receptor beta chains were sequenced from one sample in a study of blood T cells in healthy people across ages (dated by TCRdb to about 2015). To prepare the library, 5' RACE was applied. These reads were obtained on an Illumina HiSeq 2500. A second roughly 6 to 12 cycle PCR used a sample-barcoded 5' primer and a J-beta primer mix. TCRdb redid the processing of the public reads, applying fastp at Q25 and MiXCR, and retained in-frame beta chains. When rows share a CDR3 protein, they turn into one entry using the most common DNA and genes. The sample contains approximately 780,000 distinct CDR3 sequences, under 30% of them found a single time. The top ten hold 2.5% to 3.5% of the sample. These same records also appear under a second study, on T cells of mothers and their children.

Material: blood. The receptors originated from a boy aged 10-17 years in good health.

This clonotype was seen a few times. This chain connects TRBV4-1 to TRBJ1-4, with TRBD1 as a possible D gene (5 bases). The CDR3 has 14 residues. Germline V gene data show CDR1 as MGHRA and CDR2 as YSYEKL. V lost 4 bases to trimming and J lost 7 bases, with 13 bases between them. Written as DNA, the CDR3 is TGCGCCAGCAGCCGCTCAGGGTCCCCTGAAAAACTGTTTTTT. Its translation: CASSRSGSPEKLFF.

The chain recombines TRBV6-2 or TRBV6-3 with TRBJ1-2, with a possible D match to TRBD1 (6 bases). V was cut by 6 bases and J by 0 bases, with 20 bases left in between. CDR3 length: 17 amino acids. Germline V gene lookup returns CDR1 MNHEY and CDR2 SVGEGT. The CDR3 DNA reads TGTGCCAGCAGCTTCGACAGGCTACTAGGGACTAACTATGGCTACACCTTC. This gives the protein CASSFDRLLGTNYGYTF.

The chain carries TRBV20-1 and TRBJ1-5; no reliable D call. This CDR3 has 14 residues. Germline V CDR1 and CDR2: DFQATT, SNEGSKA (reference sequence). The V end was cut by 1 base, the J end by 0 bases, with 7 bases between. The DNA for the CDR3 is TGCAGTGCTAGAGCTTACCCTAGCAATCAGCCCCAGCATTTT. Translated, it gives CSARAYPSNQPQHF.

The chain employs TRBV2 and TRBJ1-4; D is perhaps TRBD1 (5 bases). The ends were cut back, 4 bases at V and 0 bases at J, with 18 bases in the middle. This CDR3 is built from 18 residues. From germline, CDR1 is SNHLY and CDR2 FYNNEI. The CDR3 spells CASSGGPKVGSTNEKLFF. CDR3 bases: TGTGCCAGCAGTGGGGGCCCGAAGGTTGGCTCAACTAATGAAAAACTGTTTTTT.

This chain uses TRBV12-3 or TRBV12-4 with TRBJ2-3, with D possibly matching TRBD2 (5 bases). Trimming shortened V by 4 bases and J by 4 bases, and 9 bases separated the two germline ends. The CDR3 covers 13 residues. The CDR3 DNA follows: TGTGCCAGCAGTTCTAGCTGGGCAGATACGCAGTATTTT. Translating gives CASSSSWADTQYF.

The V call is TRBV5-1, the J call TRBJ2-3; TRBD2 matches at 7 bases. The trim removed 6 bases at V and 3 bases at J, leaving 10 bases unmatched. The CDR3 runs to 15 residues. CDR1 is SGHRS and CDR2 is YFSETQ in the germline V gene. This chain's CDR3 is CASTPLAIRTDTQYF. The CDR3 bases are TGCGCCAGCACCCCACTAGCGATCAGAACAGATACGCAGTATTTT.

J is TRBJ2-1 and V is TRBV5-5; D gene uncertain. CDR1 and CDR2 from the germline V gene are SGHKS and YYEKEE (reference sequence). This CDR3 has 14 residues. Trimming pared 2 bases from V and 3 bases from J, leaving 9 bases between. CDR3 DNA sequence: TGTGCCAGCAGCTTTCTCTGGAGCTACAATGAGCAGTTCTTC. Translating it yields CASSFLWSYNEQFF.

This chain connects TRBV25-1 to TRBJ1-1; 7 bases line up with TRBD1. The germline V gene encodes CDR1 MGHDK and CDR2 SYGVNS. The CDR3 sequence is 13 residues long. The trim removed 7 bases at V and 1 base at J, leaving 3 bases unmatched. CDR3 coding DNA: TGTGCCAGCATTACAGGGGAGAACACTGAAGCTTTCTTT. This sequence encodes CASITGENTEAFF.

This clonotype was counted a single time. The rearrangement uses TRBV7-9 and TRBJ1-4, with 7 nucleotides matching TRBD1. V was pared by 5 bases and J by 8 bases, with 11 bases of the junction left unmatched. CDR3 length equals 15 residues. Per germline, CDR1 SEHNR and CDR2 FQNEAQ (reference sequence). The CDR3 DNA reads TGTGCCAGCAGCAAAATGACAGGGCTTGGGGAAAAACTGTTTTTT. Translated, it gives CASSKMTGLGEKLFF.

This clonotype was detected only a few times. The chain couples TRBV12-3 or TRBV12-4 to TRBJ2-3; perhaps TRBD1 as D (5 bases). The CDR3 extends over 12 amino acids. Trimming took off 5 bases at V and 5 bases at J, with 8 bases between the two ends. The CDR3 protein is CASSRQLDTQYF. For the CDR3, the DNA is TGTGCCAGCAGTCGACAGCTAGATACGCAGTATTTT.

The gene calls are TRBV6-5 and TRBJ2-5; unclear D gene. The DNA end is a closer match to TRBJ2-7, so the J assignment may be wrong. From germline, CDR1 is MNHEY and CDR2 SVGAGI. This CDR3 is 13 amino acids long. The CDR3 loop is CASSLLRIYEQYF. In DNA, the CDR3 is TGTGCCAGCAGTTTACTTAGAATCTACGAGCAGTACTTC.

The rearrangement links TRBV27 to TRBJ2-1, with 8 nucleotides matching TRBD2. Germline-derived CDR1 and CDR2 are MNHEY and SMNVEV (reference sequence). V lost 5 bases to trimming and J lost 2 bases; unmatched junction nucleotides: 8. The CDR3 is made up of 16 amino acids. CDR3: CASSPLGAGAYNEQFF. CDR3 DNA sequence: TGTGCCAGCAGTCCCCTGGGAGCGGGAGCCTACAATGAGCAGTTCTTC.

The chain joins TRBV7-6 to TRBJ2-3, with unresolved D. CDR3 length equals 15 residues. The V end was cut by 5 bases, the J end by 6 bases, with 18 bases between. The germline gives CDR1 SGHVS, CDR2 FNYEAQ. The CDR3 loop reads CASSPEGSPPDTQYF. In DNA, the CDR3 is TGTGCCAGCAGCCCGGAAGGATCCCCACCGGATACGCAGTATTTT.

This chain uses TRBV2 with TRBJ2-7, with a possible D match to TRBD1 (5 bases). The J call is doubtful: the DNA matches TRBJ2-1 better. This CDR3 spans 14 amino acids. Germline-derived CDR1 and CDR2 are SNHLY and FYNNEI. The CDR3 here is CASSATRQRTEQFF. DNA for the CDR3: TGTGCCAGCAGCGCCACGCGACAGCGTACTGAGCAGTTCTTC.

The V and J genes are TRBV7-9 and TRBJ1-4; D might be TRBD1 (5 bases). This CDR3 is 16 amino acids long. Trimming left V 5 bases short and J 8 bases short, with 21 bases between. CDR1 SEHNR and CDR2 FQNEAQ come from the germline V gene (reference sequence). CDR3 sequence reads: CASSASAGTGEEKLFF. CDR3 coding DNA: TGTGCCAGCAGCGCCTCGGCCGGGACGGGGGAAGAAAAACTGTTTTTT.